This T cell receptor (beta chain) was documented in a study of shared clonotypes between healthy human individuals. Several immunoSEQ plates received, in even portions, the genomic DNA of each subset. Sequencing was performed with immunoSEQ multiplex PCR; in TCRdb, only in-frame clones are kept and a portion is missing. The table shows hundreds of thousands of clones, with 90% to 97% occurring only once. V gave up 3 bases and J gave up 5 bases, with 11 bases separating them. The V gene's germline CDR1 is MNHEY and CDR2 SMNVEV (reference sequence). This CDR3 has 13 amino acids. Terminally differentiated effector memory CD45RA+ cells were excluded from the naive CD8 cells, which were CD45RO-negative and positively selected for CCR7.

Sequences were obtained from naive CD8+ T cells sorted from blood. The chain has TRBV27 and TRBJ2-7, with D possibly being TRBD2 (6 bases). The TCR sequence derives from a young woman in good health. The CDR3 sequence is CASSFQGGHEQYF. In DNA, the CDR3 is TGTGCCAGCAGTTTTCAGGGAGGTCACGAGCAGTACTTC.